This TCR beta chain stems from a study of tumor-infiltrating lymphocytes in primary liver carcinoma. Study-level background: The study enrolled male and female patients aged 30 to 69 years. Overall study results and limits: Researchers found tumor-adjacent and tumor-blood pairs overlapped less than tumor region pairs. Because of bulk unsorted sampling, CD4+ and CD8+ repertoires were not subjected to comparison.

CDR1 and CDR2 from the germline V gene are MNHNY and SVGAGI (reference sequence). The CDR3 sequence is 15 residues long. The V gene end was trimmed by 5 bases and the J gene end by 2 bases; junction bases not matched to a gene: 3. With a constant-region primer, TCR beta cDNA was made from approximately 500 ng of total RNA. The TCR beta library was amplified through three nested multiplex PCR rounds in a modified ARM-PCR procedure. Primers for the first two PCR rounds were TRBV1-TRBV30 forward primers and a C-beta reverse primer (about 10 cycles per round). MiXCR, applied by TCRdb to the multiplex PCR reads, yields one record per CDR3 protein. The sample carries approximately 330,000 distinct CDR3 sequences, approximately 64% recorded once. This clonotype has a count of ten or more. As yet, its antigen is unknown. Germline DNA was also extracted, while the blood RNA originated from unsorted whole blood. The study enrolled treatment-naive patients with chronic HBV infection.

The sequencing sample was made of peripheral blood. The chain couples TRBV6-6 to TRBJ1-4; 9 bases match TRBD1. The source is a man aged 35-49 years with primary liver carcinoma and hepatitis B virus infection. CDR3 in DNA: TGTGCCAGCAGTACAGGGGGCTCGACTAATGAAAAACTGTTTTTT. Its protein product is CASSTGGSTNEKLFF.